The 13 T cell receptor beta chains listed next were all sequenced from one sample in a study of molecular identifiers for immune sequencing clone quantification. TCRdb re-called the PCR reads through MiXCR, storing one row per CDR3 protein. Of approximately 550,000 distinct CDR3 sequences in the sample, 20% to 25% are singletons; the top ten hold 0.84%. Sequenced: naive CD8+ T cells from blood, with Jurkat cell RNA spiked in. Stated subset: FACS-sorted CD8+CD4-CCR7+CD45RA+ naive T cells. The receptors stem from a human donor in good health. Some libraries in this study had Jurkat cell RNA spiked in.

The chain employs TRBV6-5 and TRBJ1-5; the D gene is possibly TRBD1 (6 bases). There are 15 residues in the CDR3. V gave up 6 bases and J gave up 2 bases, with 14 bases separating them. Germline V gene lookup returns CDR1 MNHEY and CDR2 SVGAGI. The CDR3 DNA sequence: TGTGCCAGCAGACCGTACAGGGAGGGCAATCAGCCCCAGCATTTT. Amino acids: CASRPYREGNQPQHF.

Turning to this clonotype: This clone may be a read error of a much larger clone one base away. The rearrangement joins TRBV28 to TRBJ2-5, with D uncertain. Germline V gene data show CDR1 as MDHEN and CDR2 as SYDVKM. V gave up 4 bases and J gave up 4 bases, with 16 bases separating them. This CDR3 contains 15 residues. The chain's CDR3 is CASSSRTDYRETQYF. The CDR3 nucleotides are TGTGCCAGCAGTTCGCGGACCGATTACCGAGAGACCCAGTACTTC.

Comments on this clonotype: One base away lies a much larger clone, so this may be a sequencing read error. V usage is TRBV20-1 and J usage is TRBJ2-7, with D perhaps TRBD1 (6 bases). The CDR3 extends over 13 amino acids. CDR1 is DFQATT, CDR2 SNEGSKA, per germline (reference sequence). The ends were cut back, 5 bases at V and 2 bases at J, with 13 bases in the middle. CDR3 protein: CSAVRDIAYEQYF. The CDR3 DNA is TGCAGTGCTGTACGGGACATTGCCTACGAGCAGTACTTC.

This clonotype turned up a few times. The gene calls are TRBV4-3 and TRBJ1-1; tentative D call: TRBD1 (6 bases). In germline, CDR1 is LGHNA, CDR2 YSLEER. With 0 bases removed from V and 4 bases from J, the gap between germline ends came to 12 bases. This CDR3 contains 15 residues. CDR3 in DNA: TGCGCCAGCAGCCAAGACAGACAGGCGGGCACTGAAGCTTTCTTT. This translates into CASSQDRQAGTEAFF.

This chain connects TRBV3-1 to TRBJ2-1, with 8 bases identical to TRBD2. V was pared by 0 bases and J by 4 bases, with 14 bases of the junction left unmatched. Germline values: CDR1 LGHDT, CDR2 YNNKEL (reference sequence). This CDR3 has 19 residues. The CDR3 DNA follows: TGTGCCAGCAGCCAAGATGTGGGCGGGGGGCCCGGGCTGTACAATGAGCAGTTCTTC. Protein: CASSQDVGGGPGLYNEQFF.

This clonotype has a count of ten or more. The J gene is TRBJ1-5, the V gene TRBV28; D remains unclear. V lost 3 bases and J 5 bases, leaving 5 bases between the germline ends. The CDR3 runs to 12 residues. CDR1 is MDHEN, CDR2 SYDVKM, per germline. CDR3 protein: CASSFLYQPQHF. The CDR3 bases are TGTGCCAGCAGTTTTCTGTATCAGCCCCAGCATTTT.

The V gene is TRBV4-3, the J gene TRBJ2-7, with a weak D call TRBD2 (5 bases). Germline-derived CDR1 and CDR2 are LGHNA and YSLEER. CDR3 size: 16 residues. The V and J ends lost 1 base and 0 bases respectively, with 13 bases between them. The DNA of the CDR3 is TGCGCCAGCAGCCAAGTTTCTATCGAGGGCTCCTACGAGCAGTACTTC. This translates into CASSQVSIEGSYEQYF.

At least ten counts were recorded for this clonotype. This chain joins TRBV12-3 or TRBV12-4 and TRBJ2-2; TRBD2 is a possible D gene (6 bases). The V gene lost 2 bases and the J gene lost 1 base, with 11 bases spanning the gap. This CDR3 region has 16 residues. CDR3 region: CASSLLRGKNTGELFF. As DNA, the CDR3 is TGTGCCAGCAGTTTATTACGGGGGAAGAACACCGGGGAGCTGTTTTTT.

This clonotype appeared a few times. The chain couples TRBV19 to TRBJ1-5, with a tentative D call TRBD1 (5 bases). CDR3 length: 14 residues. Germline V gene sequence: CDR1 LNHDA, CDR2 SQIVND (reference sequence). Between the trimmed V and J ends, which lost 3 bases and 4 bases, there was a span of 10 bases. The CDR3 DNA reads as TGTGCCAGTAGTATGGGGCAGAAAAATCAGCCCCAGCATTTT. Residues: CASSMGQKNQPQHF. Looking up the rest from reference TRBV19 and TRBJ1-5 gives the full variable domain: DGGITQSPKYLFRKEGQNVTLSCEQNLNHDAMYWYRQDPGQGLRLIYYSQIVNDFQKGDIAEGYSVSREKKESFPLTVTSAQKNPTAFYLCASSMGQKNQPQHFGDGTRLSIL.

This clonotype showed up many times. The gene calls are TRBV7-2 and TRBJ2-5; 10 bases agree with TRBD2. The CDR3 is 16 residues long. Germline CDR1 and CDR2: SGHTA and FQGNSA. Trimming removed 3 bases from V and 3 bases from J; junction bases left unmatched: 7. CDR3 nucleotide sequence: TGTGCCAGCAGCTTCCTAGCGGGGGAGGGTGAAGAGACCCAGTACTTC. This codes for CASSFLAGEGEETQYF.

A few counts support this clonotype. Here the CDR3 omits its conserved ending phenylalanine or tryptophan, so a read error is the likely source. The V call is TRBV7-9, the J call TRBJ2-7; D not resolved. V was shortened by 5 bases and J by 0 bases, with 8 bases between the two germline ends. This CDR3 is 13 amino acids long. Germline CDR1 is SEHNR and CDR2 is FQNEAQ (reference sequence). CDR3 in amino acids: CASSGPSSYEQYL. CDR3 nucleotide sequence: TGTGCCAGCAGCGGGCCCAGCTCCTACGAGCAGTACCTC.

In this sample, this clonotype turned up many times. DNA of the CDR3: TGCGCCAGCAGCTTTCTAGCGGGGGACAATGAGCAGTTCTTC. Residues: CASSFLAGDNEQFF. This chain joins TRBV5-1 and TRBJ2-1; TRBD2 aligns across 10 bases. This CDR3 is built from 14 residues. The germline CDR1 and CDR2 sequences are SGHRS and YFSETQ. J gave up 5 bases and V 2 bases, and 1 base lay outside the gene matches.

This chain uses TRBV12-5 with TRBJ1-4; D call uncertain. V was clipped by 0 bases and J by 0 bases, with 20 bases between them. The CDR3 sequence is 20 residues long. Germline CDR1 and CDR2: LGHNT and FRNRAP. DNA for the CDR3: TGTGCTAGTGGTTTGGTTGTAGGTGGGCCAAGGATTGCAACTAATGAAAAACTGTTTTTT. Its protein is CASGLVVGGPRIATNEKLFF.